This T cell receptor beta chain was recorded in a study of blood T cells in healthy people across ages. The study's findings and limits: Considered underestimates were the diversity estimates obtained from one million T cells. As age increased, TCR beta diversity per million T cells fell in a roughly linear fashion. Conclusively comparing naive with antigen-experienced cells was impossible with unsorted PBMCs.

This CDR3 comprises 15 residues. Trimming took 3 bases from V and 2 from J, leaving 8 bases between them. From germline, CDR1 is MNHEY and CDR2 SMNVEV (reference sequence). Comment on this clonotype: Antigen unknown.

Then a second PCR, running roughly 7 to 11 cycles, was carried out with a sample-barcoded 5' primer and a J-beta primer mix. TCRdb re-called the 5' RACE reads through MiXCR, storing one row per CDR3 protein. The sample has roughly 800,000 distinct CDR3 sequences; 58% are singletons. With each sample, at least 6 micrograms of total RNA were extracted. Sequencing input: blood. The source of this sequence is a man aged 25 to 40 in good health. The rearrangement joins TRBV27 to TRBJ2-6; no reliable D call. The CDR3 region has the DNA TGTGCCAGCAGTTTTACCTTTACTGGGGCCAACGTCCTGACTTTC. Its protein is CASSFTFTGANVLTF.